One sample yielded the 24 T cell receptor beta chains listed below, sequenced in a study of immune cell composition in non-small cell lung cancer. Repertoires were generated with immunoSEQ multiplex PCR, while TCRdb's copy carries only in-frame clones and drops some. The profile shows 8,000 or so clones, about 78% of them singletons. The source material was lung tumor tissue. The receptors were sampled from a human donor with non-small cell lung cancer.

CDR3 sequence: CASRTSGGASTQYF. In DNA form, the CDR3 reads TGTGCCAGCAGAACTAGCGGGGGGGCTTCTACGCAGTATTTT. V usage is TRBV6-1 and J usage is TRBJ2-3, with 13 bases identical to TRBD2. V lost 6 bases, J lost 8 bases, and 5 bases stayed unmatched. Germline CDR1 and CDR2: MNHNS and SASEGT. The CDR3 totals 14 residues.

The chain links TRBV5-6 to TRBJ2-7; TRBD2 might be the D (5 bases). The CDR3 extends over 12 amino acids. The V end lost 0 bases, the J end lost 7 bases, and 8 bases lay between the germline ends. CDR1 and CDR2 (germline): SGHDT, YYEEEE. CDR3 bases: TGTGCCAGCAGCTTGGGGCGAGGGGAGCAGTACTTC. Translating it yields CASSLGRGEQYF.

The V gene is TRBV19, the J gene TRBJ2-7; 11 positions match TRBD1. Germline CDR1 and CDR2: LNHDA and SQIVND (reference sequence). CDR3 length equals 14 residues. Unmatched junction bases numbered 3, after V lost 7 bases and J lost 1 base. The CDR3 protein is CASTRDRGSYEQYF. Here the CDR3 DNA reads TGTGCCAGTACCCGGGACAGGGGGTCCTACGAGCAGTACTTC.

The chain is built from TRBV7-2 and TRBJ2-2; D not certain. This CDR3 is built from 12 residues. Germline CDR1 SGHTA, CDR2 FQGNSA. Trimming pared 5 bases from V and 3 bases from J, leaving 4 bases between. For the CDR3, the DNA is TGTGCCAGCAGCACGTACACCGGGGAGCTGTTTTTT. Its translation: CASSTYTGELFF.

This clone was counted a few times. This chain connects TRBV7-2 to TRBJ1-1; D ambiguous. V lost 4 bases, J lost 3 bases, and 9 bases lay in between. The germline V gene has CDR1 SGHTA and CDR2 FQGNSA. The CDR3 is 13 residues long. The CDR3 sequence: CASSSQLYTEAFF. The CDR3 DNA is TGTGCCAGCAGCTCACAGTTGTACACTGAAGCTTTCTTT.

This clone occurred a few times. The rearrangement uses TRBV4-2 and TRBJ2-7, with D unresolved. V was shortened by 0 bases and J by 2 bases, with 11 bases between the two germline ends. Germline assignment: CDR1 LGHNA and CDR2 YNFKEQ. This CDR3 is 15 amino acids long. The CDR3 loop is CASSQDSPGPYEQYF. The CDR3 bases are TGTGCCAGCAGCCAAGACAGCCCAGGCCCCTACGAGCAGTACTTC.

This clone was picked up a small number of times. The CDR3: CASSARQGRGETQYF. CDR3 nucleotide sequence: TGTGCCAGCAGCGCCCGACAGGGGCGCGGGGAGACCCAGTACTTC. V gene TRBV7-3 combines with J gene TRBJ2-5, with 8 nucleotides matching TRBD1. The germline V gene has CDR1 SGHTA and CDR2 FQGTGA. The CDR3 spans 15 residues. The V segment lost 5 bases and the J segment 5 bases; nucleotides outside the gene matches: 10.

The CDR3 DNA reads TGTGCCAGCAGCTCTCCAGGGAAGGCCTATGGCTACACCTTC. Translated, it gives CASSSPGKAYGYTF. V is TRBV7-2 and J is TRBJ1-2; tentatively, D is TRBD1 (5 bases). The CDR3 totals 14 residues. Germline V gives CDR1 SGHTA, CDR2 FQGNSA. Trimming took 4 bases from V and 4 from J, leaving 13 bases between them.

The chain couples TRBV30 to TRBJ1-2, with 8 nucleotides matching TRBD1. From germline, CDR1 is GTSNPN and CDR2 SVGIG (reference sequence). The CDR3 is 15 amino acids. Unmatched junction bases numbered 12, after V lost 4 bases and J lost 5 bases. The CDR3 bases are TGTGCCTGGAACCTCCCCGGACAGGGCCAGTATGGCTACACCTTC. It encodes CAWNLPGQGQYGYTF.

This clone was counted between two and nine times. The chain joins TRBV18 to TRBJ2-5, with no clear D. V was cut by 5 bases and J by 0 bases, with 7 bases left in between. Germline V gene data show CDR1 as KGHSH and CDR2 as LQKENI. This CDR3 has 13 amino acids. This CDR3 is CASSEGYQETQYF. The CDR3 DNA is TGTGCCAGCTCAGAAGGGTACCAAGAGACCCAGTACTTC.

The V gene is TRBV7-2, the J gene TRBJ2-7; 8 bases map to TRBD2. Germline V gene data show CDR1 as SGHTA and CDR2 as FQGNSA. Trimming removed 6 bases from V and 1 base from J; junction bases left unmatched: 5. The CDR3 is 14 amino acids. Written as DNA, the CDR3 is TGTGCCAGCAGGCCCGCGGGGGGATCCTACGAGCAGTACTTC. Its translation is CASRPAGGSYEQYF.

The chain carries TRBV19 and TRBJ1-6, with 8 bases lining up with TRBD1. The junction had 10 bases not matched to a gene; V was cut back by 7 bases and J by 5 bases. The V gene's germline CDR1 is LNHDA and CDR2 SQIVND (reference sequence). CDR3 length: 16 residues. The CDR3 reads CASILNAGQDNSPLHF. For the CDR3, the DNA is TGTGCCAGTATCCTCAACGCGGGACAGGATAATTCACCCCTCCACTTT.

The chain employs TRBV7-9 and TRBJ1-2; TRBD1 might be the D (6 bases). V shed 7 bases and J shed 4 bases, with 10 bases lying between them. Germline V gene lookup returns CDR1 SEHNR and CDR2 FQNEAQ (reference sequence). This CDR3 is built from 12 residues. This chain's CDR3 is CASNRDGYGYTF. In DNA form, the CDR3 reads TGTGCCAGCAACAGGGACGGCTATGGCTACACCTTC.

This chain joins TRBV5-1 and TRBJ2-7; tentative D call: TRBD2 (6 bases). The CDR3 sequence is 14 residues long. V was cut by 3 bases and J by 0 bases, with 10 bases left in between. Germline V gene lookup returns CDR1 SGHRS and CDR2 YFSETQ. CDR3: CASSSGGSSYEQYF. CDR3 DNA sequence: TGCGCCAGCAGCTCCGGGGGATCCTCCTACGAGCAGTACTTC.

V and J are TRBV5-1 and TRBJ1-2; possibly TRBD1 for D (5 bases). CDR3 length: 14 residues. Trimming left V 2 bases short and J 8 bases short, with 16 bases between. Germline lookup yields CDR1 SGHRS and CDR2 YFSETQ. The CDR3 nucleotides read TGCGCCAGCAGCTTACCTGGAGGGGCTTCGGGCTACACCTTC. Its translation is CASSLPGGASGYTF.

The chain uses TRBV29-1 and TRBJ1-2; D ambiguous. The ends were cut back, 4 bases at V and 1 base at J, with 13 bases in the middle. CDR1 and CDR2 from the germline V gene are SQVTM and ANQGSEA. The CDR3 spans 14 residues. This CDR3 is CSVAYATGNYGYTF. CDR3 nucleotides: TGCAGCGTTGCCTACGCAACCGGTAACTATGGCTACACCTTC.

This clone was picked up a small number of times. The chain joins TRBV7-2 to TRBJ1-1; D is possibly TRBD1 (5 bases). The CDR3 contains 14 residues. Trimming cost V 7 bases and J 1 base, with 13 bases left between them. The V gene's germline CDR1 is SGHTA and CDR2 FQGNSA. The CDR3 here is CASTIYGGNTEAFF. CDR3 nucleotide sequence: TGTGCCAGCACCATATACGGGGGGAACACTGAAGCTTTCTTT.

The chain carries TRBV9 and TRBJ2-7, with 13 bases matching TRBD2. Per germline, CDR1 SGDLS and CDR2 YYNGEE. The junction had 10 bases not matched to a gene; V was cut back by 3 bases and J by 4 bases. This CDR3 region has 17 residues. The CDR3 nucleotides are TGTGCCAGCAGCGCCGAGGCGGGGACTAGCGGGGAGTACGAGCAGTACTTC. It yields the protein CASSAEAGTSGEYEQYF.

The chain is built from TRBV7-9 and TRBJ2-6; the match to TRBD1 covers 8 bases. Germline-derived CDR1 and CDR2 are SEHNR and FQNEAQ (reference sequence). This CDR3 contains 19 residues. The ends lost 1 base at V and 0 bases at J; junction bases unmatched: 8. The CDR3 sequence: CASSLVRGLGISGANVLTF. CDR3 coding DNA: TGTGCCAGCAGCTTAGTCAGGGGGCTTGGTATCTCTGGGGCCAACGTCCTGACTTTC. The whole variable domain, filled in from reference TRBV7-9 and TRBJ2-6, reads DTGVSQNPRHKITKRGQNVTFRCDPISEHNRLYWYRQTLGQGPEFLTYFQNEAQLEKSRLLSDRFSAERPKGSFSTLEIQRTEQGDSAMYLCASSLVRGLGISGANVLTFGAGSRLTVL.

The CDR3 region is CASSLQPNTGELFF. The CDR3 DNA follows: TGTGCCAGCAGCTTGCAACCGAACACCGGGGAGCTGTTTTTT. V and J are TRBV7-2 and TRBJ2-2, with D hard to call. Germline values: CDR1 SGHTA, CDR2 FQGNSA. The CDR3 sequence is 14 residues long. The V and J ends lost 3 bases and 0 bases respectively, with 5 bases between them.

The chain carries TRBV10-1 and TRBJ1-4, with TRBD1 as a possible D gene (5 bases). Germline loops: CDR1 WNHNN, CDR2 SYGVQD (reference sequence). V was shortened by 0 bases and J by 8 bases, with 13 bases between the two germline ends. This CDR3 is 15 amino acids long. Here the CDR3 DNA reads TGCGCCAGCAGTGAGTCCAGACAGCTCAGGGAAAAACTGTTTTTT. Translating gives CASSESRQLREKLFF.

The chain uses TRBV7-9 and TRBJ1-2; 12 positions agree with TRBD1. The length of the CDR3 is 14 residues. The trim removed 7 bases at V and 4 bases at J, leaving 4 bases unmatched. Germline CDR1 is SEHNR and CDR2 is FQNEAQ (reference sequence). The CDR3 sequence: CASKGTGGSYGYTF. In nucleotides, the CDR3 is TGTGCCAGCAAGGGGACAGGGGGCTCCTATGGCTACACCTTC.

This clone was observed a single time. The chain joins TRBV18 to TRBJ1-4; perhaps TRBD1 as D (6 bases). CDR3 length: 18 residues. CDR1 KGHSH and CDR2 LQKENI come from the germline V gene. V was shortened by 3 bases and J by 8 bases, with 25 bases between the two germline ends. The CDR3 here is CASSPTRGTGRGGEKLFF. CDR3 nucleotide sequence: TGTGCCAGCTCACCCACGAGGGGAACAGGGAGAGGAGGAGAAAAACTGTTTTTT.

The genes are TRBV6-1 and TRBJ1-5; 7 bases match TRBD1. CDR1 MNHNS and CDR2 SASEGT come from the germline V gene. V lost 6 bases, J lost 2 bases, and 4 bases stayed unmatched. The CDR3 spans 14 residues. This chain's CDR3 is CASSRDSGNQPQHF. The CDR3 bases are TGTGCCAGCAGCCGGGACAGTGGCAATCAGCCCCAGCATTTT.